The clone carrying this T cell receptor (beta chain) was counted many times. Its antigen is unknown. This sample stems from a study of Graves' ophthalmopathy and Graves' hyperthyroidism. Researchers turned away patients with other autoimmune diseases, uncontrolled infections, pregnancy or lactation. Fresh peripheral blood (approximately 10 ml) yielded the PBMCs. Amplifying from RNA transcripts, the study obtained TCR beta CDR3 regions. Amplification began with first-round RT-PCR using HTBI primers, then second-round multiplex PCR was performed. In TCRdb, the multiplex PCR reads were re-called with MiXCR into one record per CDR3 protein. Among 400,000 to 500,000 distinct CDR3 sequences, under 25% were seen once, and the ten largest hold approximately 3.2%. Findings and caveats of the study: Sensitivity reached 85% to 90% and specificity almost 83% for a 13-signature model separating ophthalmopathy from stable hyperthyroidism.

The CDR3 spans 14 residues. Germline values: CDR1 MDHEN, CDR2 SYDVKM. V was trimmed by 5 bases and J by 2 bases, leaving 12 bases between them. The specimen sequenced was peripheral blood. The sequence was collected from a woman between 18 and 29 years old with stable Graves' hyperthyroidism. The V and J genes are TRBV28 and TRBJ2-5; the D is unclear. CDR3 DNA: TGTGCCAGCAGTGAGACCCTATCACAAGAGACCCAGTACTTC. It is translated as CASSETLSQETQYF.